This TCR beta chain was captured in a study of neurological immune-mediated disorders. With 3 bases removed from V and 0 bases from J, the gap between germline ends came to 6 bases. Germline V gene lookup returns CDR1 SGHTA and CDR2 FQGNSA. This CDR3 contains 14 residues. The group of healthy controls was made up of people who were blood bank volunteers in Maryland, USA. This clonotype was seen many times. Antigen specificity is unknown. cDNA synthesis was performed by 5'RACE with 10-nucleotide random UMIs. MiXCR, run by TCRdb on the 5' RACE reads, gives a single entry per CDR3 protein. The sample consists of roughly 38,000 distinct CDR3 sequences, around 7.8% of them appearing once. General study points: HTLV-1-associated myelopathy ranked highest for TCR clonal expansion and multiple sclerosis lowest, beneath healthy controls. No CDR3 amino acid sequences recurred among expanded clones across subjects, suggesting private repertoires in all groups.

This receptor was obtained from a woman in her thirties or forties in good health. Material: PBMCs. The genes are TRBV7-2 and TRBJ1-5; no firm D call. The CDR3 DNA reads as TGTGCCAGCAGCTTGGGGTATAGCAATCAGCCCCAGCATTTT. Its translation is CASSLGYSNQPQHF.